Below, 25 T cell receptor beta chains from the same sample are listed, as sequenced in a study of blood T cell repertoires in COVID-19. Clones were read by immunoSEQ multiplex PCR, and TCRdb kept only the in-frame ones, dropping some. This sample yields some 390,000 clones, of which roughly 91% are seen a single time; less than 2% belongs to the top ten. Material: PBMCs or T cells enriched from blood (not recorded which). Source of these receptors: a woman in her thirties who had recovered from COVID-19.

The chain employs TRBV9 and TRBJ2-2; 7 bases match TRBD2. Per the germline V gene, CDR1 is SGDLS and CDR2 is YYNGEE. With V trimmed by 2 bases and J by 5 bases, 9 bases remained unmatched. The CDR3 is 16 residues long. The CDR3 protein is CASSVGRGRGTGELFF. CDR3 coding DNA: TGTGCCAGCAGCGTTGGACGCGGGAGAGGAACCGGGGAGCTGTTTTTT.

V is TRBV12-3 or TRBV12-4 and J is TRBJ2-7; D is perhaps TRBD1 (8 bases). V lost 11 bases to trimming and J lost 6 bases, with 20 bases between them. The CDR3 sequence is 13 residues long. The CDR3, as DNA: TGTGCCGTGCGCTCCAGCGGGACAGGCGAGCAGTACTTC. Its protein is CAVRSSGTGEQYF.

The J gene is TRBJ2-5, the V gene TRBV4-1, with TRBD2 matching 7 bases. The junction had 10 bases not matched to a gene; V was cut back by 1 base and J by 2 bases. CDR1 MGHRA and CDR2 YSYEKL come from the germline V gene. The CDR3 covers 17 residues. The CDR3 DNA is TGCGCCAGCAGCCAAGGGGGAGCGGGGTCTTGGCAAGAGACCCAGTACTTC. Translating it yields CASSQGGAGSWQETQYF.

This chain uses TRBV5-1 with TRBJ2-7; TRBD1 aligns across 9 bases. The CDR3 spans 14 residues. CDR1 is SGHRS, CDR2 YFSETQ, per germline. The J segment lost 6 bases and the V segment lost 4 bases, leaving 8 bases of the junction unmatched. The CDR3 nucleotides are TGCGCCAGCAGCCGGGACAGGGTGAAGGGCGAGCAGTACTTC. Its translation is CASSRDRVKGEQYF.

V is TRBV30 and J is TRBJ2-1; 12 nucleotides agree with TRBD2. This CDR3 comprises 15 residues. Germline V gives CDR1 GTSNPN, CDR2 SVGIG (reference sequence). With V trimmed by 2 bases and J by 4 bases, 3 bases remained unmatched. The CDR3 nucleotides read TGTGCCTGGAGTACGGGACTAGCGGGTTACAATGAGCAGTTCTTC. Protein: CAWSTGLAGYNEQFF.

The chain couples TRBV4-1 to TRBJ1-2; weak D call: TRBD1 (6 bases). V was trimmed by 0 bases and J by 4 bases, leaving 15 bases between them. Germline values: CDR1 MGHRA, CDR2 YSYEKL. There are 16 residues in the CDR3. The CDR3 sequence: CASSQDPTGSGYGYTF. The DNA of the CDR3 is TGCGCCAGCAGCCAAGACCCTACAGGGTCGGGCTATGGCTACACCTTC.

V and J are TRBV19 and TRBJ2-7; 7 nucleotides match TRBD1. The CDR3 consists of 16 residues. Germline V gene lookup returns CDR1 LNHDA and CDR2 SQIVND (reference sequence). Germline trimming cut 4 bases from V and 7 bases from J; bases unmatched to any gene: 16. The CDR3 region has the DNA TGTGCCAGTAGTACACCAAGTGACAGGGCGTCCCAGGAGCAGTACTTC. Protein sequence: CASSTPSDRASQEQYF.

The chain carries TRBV4-1 and TRBJ2-1; 11 bases line up with TRBD2. Germline trimming cut 1 base from V and 3 bases from J; bases unmatched to any gene: 2. The CDR3 has 16 amino acids. The germline V gene encodes CDR1 MGHRA and CDR2 YSYEKL. In DNA, the CDR3 is TGCGCCAGCAGCCAAGGTAGCGGGGGGGTCTACAATGAGCAGTTCTTC. It is translated as CASSQGSGGVYNEQFF.

To note about this clone: Other nucleotide sequences from this sample produce the same CDR3. The chain carries TRBV7-9 and TRBJ2-1; possibly TRBD1 for D (6 bases). Germline CDR1 reads SEHNR; CDR2 reads FQNEAQ (reference sequence). V lost 1 base and J 5 bases, leaving 6 bases between the germline ends. The CDR3 spans 13 residues. The CDR3 spells CASSLDRDNEQFF. The DNA of the CDR3 is TGTGCCAGCAGCTTAGACAGGGACAATGAGCAGTTCTTC. The entire variable domain, with the rest obtained from reference TRBV7-9 and TRBJ2-1, is as follows: DTGVSQNPRHKITKRGQNVTFRCDPISEHNRLYWYRQTLGQGPEFLTYFQNEAQLEKSRLLSDRFSAERPKGSFSTLEIQRTEQGDSAMYLCASSLDRDNEQFFGPGTRLTVL.

The genes are TRBV2 and TRBJ2-7, with 11 bases identical to TRBD2. The ends lost 4 bases at V and 5 bases at J; junction bases unmatched: 7. CDR1 and CDR2 (germline): SNHLY, FYNNEI. This CDR3 has 15 residues. CDR3 region: CASSAIAGGPDEQYF. Written as DNA, the CDR3 is TGTGCCAGCAGTGCCATAGCGGGAGGGCCTGACGAGCAGTACTTC.

The CDR3 DNA reads as TGTGCCAGCAGCGGGACAGGGGGTTATGATGGCTACACCTTC. It yields the protein CASSGTGGYDGYTF. The chain is built from TRBV5-4 and TRBJ1-2, with 11 nucleotides matching TRBD1. Germline values: CDR1 SGHNT, CDR2 YYREEE (reference sequence). CDR3 length: 14 residues. Trimming removed 4 bases from V and 6 bases from J; junction bases left unmatched: 5. Variable domain in full (rest from reference TRBV5-4 and TRBJ1-2): ETGVTQSPTHLIKTRGQQVTLRCSSQSGHNTVSWYQQALGQGPQFIFQYYREEENGRGNFPPRFSGLQFPNYSSELNVNALELDDSALYLCASSGTGGYDGYTFGSGTRLTVV.

The chain links TRBV30 to TRBJ1-2, with TRBD1 matching over 8 bases. The CDR3 covers 13 residues. V was pared by 0 bases and J by 10 bases, with 7 bases of the junction left unmatched. CDR1 and CDR2 (germline): GTSNPN, SVGIG (reference sequence). As DNA, the CDR3 is TGTGCCTGGAGTGTACTACAGGGGGGTTACTACACCTTC. It specifies CAWSVLQGGYYTF.

The chain is built from TRBV4-2 and TRBJ1-5, with D perhaps matching TRBD1 (5 bases). The CDR3 runs 13 residues. The germline V gene encodes CDR1 LGHNA and CDR2 YNFKEQ. V was pared by 8 bases and J by 4 bases, with 12 bases between. The chain's CDR3 is CASGARQNQPQHF. For the CDR3, the DNA is TGTGCCAGCGGGGCAAGACAAAATCAGCCCCAGCATTTT.

The rearrangement joins TRBV19 to TRBJ1-5; 8 bases are shared with TRBD1. J lost 4 bases, V lost 3 bases, and 8 bases had no gene match. The length of the CDR3 is 16 residues. Germline V gene lookup returns CDR1 LNHDA and CDR2 SQIVND (reference sequence). CDR3 in amino acids: CASSIVFQGANQPQHF. As DNA, the CDR3 is TGTGCCAGTAGTATCGTGTTTCAGGGGGCGAATCAGCCCCAGCATTTT.

The chain has TRBV7-8 and TRBJ1-1; D is uncertain. The V and J ends lost 6 bases and 0 bases respectively, with 14 bases between them. The CDR3 runs 15 residues. CDR1 SGHVS and CDR2 FQNEAQ come from the germline V gene. The CDR3 DNA reads TGTGCCAGCAGACTAACGAATCACGTGAACACTGAAGCTTTCTTT. Translating it yields CASRLTNHVNTEAFF.

This clone was counted once. This chain joins TRBV5-5 and TRBJ1-5, with D possibly matching TRBD1 (5 bases). V dropped 1 base and J dropped 0 bases, with 14 bases sitting between them. CDR3 length: 17 residues. Looked up from germline, CDR1 is SGHKS and CDR2 is YYEKEE (reference sequence). CDR3 in DNA: TGTGCCAGCAGCTTGCGCTGGGGCAGCAATAGCAATCAGCCCCAGCATTTT. Its protein product is CASSLRWGSNSNQPQHF.

This clone has a single count. V is TRBV7-2 and J is TRBJ1-2; D unclear. The V end lost 1 base, the J end lost 2 bases, and 8 bases lay between the germline ends. This CDR3 region has 14 residues. Germline V lookup: CDR1 SGHTA, CDR2 FQGNSA. CDR3 nucleotides: TGTGCCAGCAGCTTAGTGAGCAGGAACTATGGCTACACCTTC. It specifies CASSLVSRNYGYTF.

The rearrangement joins TRBV18 to TRBJ1-2; no firm D call. V was pared by 1 base and J by 8 bases, with 8 bases between. CDR3 length: 12 amino acids. Germline V gene lookup returns CDR1 KGHSH and CDR2 LQKENI. CDR3 region: CASSPLPEGYTF. The CDR3 DNA follows: TGTGCCAGCTCACCACTTCCGGAGGGCTACACCTTC.

This clone was recorded only once. This chain connects TRBV10-3 to TRBJ2-3; perhaps TRBD1 as D (5 bases). The CDR3 is 12 residues long. Germline CDR1 ENHRY, CDR2 SYGVKD. V was cut by 6 bases and J by 1 base, with 5 bases left in between. The CDR3 DNA sequence: TGTGCCATCAGGACAGGCACAGATACGCAGTATTTT. Protein product: CAIRTGTDTQYF.

CDR3 region: CASSSRGGVGATNEKLFF. CDR3 nucleotide sequence: TGTGCCAGCAGCTCCCGCGGTGGGGTGGGAGCAACTAATGAAAAACTGTTTTTT. The genes are TRBV9 and TRBJ1-4; D gene uncertain. V lost 4 bases and J lost 0, with 19 bases in between. This CDR3 has 18 amino acids. Germline V gene data show CDR1 as SGDLS and CDR2 as YYNGEE.

The chain links TRBV4-3 to TRBJ1-5; TRBD1 matches 7 bases. The CDR3 runs to 16 residues. The V and J ends lost 0 bases and 2 bases, in that order; junction bases with no gene match: 4. CDR1 and CDR2 (germline): LGHNA, YSLEER. DNA for the CDR3: TGCGCCAGCAGCCAAGAGTTGCAGGGGGGCAATCAGCCCCAGCATTTT. Translating it yields CASSQELQGGNQPQHF.

The rearrangement joins TRBV9 to TRBJ2-7, with 8 bases that match TRBD1. The CDR3 spans 15 residues. Per the germline V gene, CDR1 is SGDLS and CDR2 is YYNGEE. With V trimmed by 2 bases and J by 2 bases, 6 bases remained unmatched. This CDR3 reads CASSVGQGHAYEQYF. The CDR3 coding sequence is TGTGCCAGCAGCGTCGGACAGGGCCATGCCTACGAGCAGTACTTC.

The chain combines TRBV4-1 with TRBJ2-2; 12 nucleotides line up with TRBD2. J lost 1 base, V lost 0 bases, and 6 bases had no gene match. Germline CDR1 and CDR2: MGHRA and YSYEKL. There are 19 residues in the CDR3. The CDR3: CASSQDSLAGGMNTGELFF. The CDR3 DNA reads as TGCGCCAGCAGCCAAGATAGCCTAGCGGGGGGGATGAACACCGGGGAGCTGTTTTTT.

V usage is TRBV5-4 and J usage is TRBJ2-5; tentative D call: TRBD2 (6 bases). Germline CDR1 is SGHNT and CDR2 is YYREEE (reference sequence). The V end was cut by 4 bases, the J end by 3 bases, with 13 bases between. This CDR3 region has 14 residues. The CDR3 is CASSLMGLEETQYF. The DNA for the CDR3 is TGTGCCAGCAGCCTAATGGGACTGGAAGAGACCCAGTACTTC.

The chain recombines TRBV6-1 with TRBJ2-7; 9 positions match TRBD2. J was trimmed by 0 bases and V by 3 bases; bases with no gene match: 0. CDR3 length: 14 amino acids. Germline CDR1 is MNHNS and CDR2 is SASEGT. The CDR3 region is CASSERGGSYEQYF. The CDR3 region has the DNA TGTGCCAGCAGTGAGCGGGGGGGCTCCTACGAGCAGTACTTC.